The T cell receptor (beta chain) described here comes from a study of blood T cell repertoires in COVID-19. Study details: The United States, Italy and Spain were the sources of the acute and convalescent COVID-19 samples. In each case, the material was cDNA or gDNA derived from T cells, B-cell-depleted T cells, or PBMCs.

In the study's own analysis: Reference gene primer amplification in the assay estimated nucleated cell counts. Sequencing used immunoSEQ multiplex PCR; TCRdb keeps in-frame clones, though not all of them. V and J calls and clone size are given by that table; D and trimming were obtained from the DNA. The data show more than 85,000 clones, approximately 84% seen once. Trimming removed 4 bases from V and 0 bases from J, with 21 bases in between. This CDR3 has 18 residues. Looked up from germline, CDR1 is LGHNA and CDR2 is YSLEER. The sample consisted of peripheral blood. The TCR originated in a human donor in a cohort sampled during active COVID-19. The chain combines TRBV4-3 with TRBJ1-2; possibly TRBD1 for D (5 bases). For the CDR3, the DNA is TGCGCCAGCAGCCGCGGGAATAACCGGGACGGACCTAACTATGGCTACACCTTC. As protein: CASSRGNNRDGPNYGYTF.